These T cell receptor beta chains were read from a single sample in a study of control samples from healthy donors and cancer patients. TCRdb's copy holds only in-frame clones and misses some; the assay was immunoSEQ multiplex PCR. The table has 150,000 to 200,000 clones, around 90% seen once. The sequenced material came from blood. The receptors originated from a woman aged 25 to 39 in good health. CDR3s include the opening cysteine and the closing phenylalanine or tryptophan. The order of the fields is clone size, V gene, J gene, D gene, CDR3 DNA, CDR3 protein. D genes are given only for firm matches. Clone sizes are given selectively: once, few, many, or a class where the clone is expanded.

size: .; V: TRBV9; J: TRBJ1-1; D: .; DNA: TGTGCCAGCAGCGTAAATACGAACACTGAAGCTTTCTTT; CDR3: CASSVNTNTEAFF
size: .; V: TRBV2; J: TRBJ2-7; D: .; DNA: TGTGCCAGCAGCCTAGTCGGGGGTCCCCTAACACTTCTCTACGAGCAGTACTTC; CDR3: CASSLVGGPLTLLYEQYF
size: .; V: TRBV27; J: TRBJ2-7; D: .; DNA: TGTGCCACCGTATTCGCCTACGAGCAGTACTTC; CDR3: CATVFAYEQYF
size: .; V: TRBV23-1; J: TRBJ2-2; D: .; DNA: TGCGATGCGCTTGGGGGCGGCAACACCGGGGAGCTGTTTTTT; CDR3: CDALGGGNTGELFF
size: .; V: TRBV24-1; J: TRBJ2-5; D: .; DNA: TGTGCCACCAGGCAGGGCCACCAAGAGACCCAGTACTTC; CDR3: CATRQGHQETQYF
size: .; V: TRBV27; J: TRBJ1-2; D: .; DNA: TGTGCCAGCAGTTCGGCGGGACACCCAAACTATGGCTACACCTTC; CDR3: CASSSAGHPNYGYTF
size: .; V: TRBV19; J: TRBJ2-5; D: TRBD1; DNA: TGTGCCAGTAGTACGCCGGGACAGGGGATGCGGGAGACCCAGTACTTC; CDR3: CASSTPGQGMRETQYF
size: .; V: TRBV9; J: TRBJ2-1; D: TRBD2; DNA: TGTGCCAGCAGCCCAATACGGGAGGGCCAATACAATGAGCAGTTCTTC; CDR3: CASSPIREGQYNEQFF
size: .; V: TRBV10-3; J: TRBJ2-2; D: TRBD2; DNA: TGTGCCATCAAACCGGGACTAGCGAACACCGGGGAGCTGTTTTTT; CDR3: CAIKPGLANTGELFF
size: .; V: TRBV4-1; J: TRBJ1-3; D: .; DNA: TGCGCCAGCAGCCAAGAATCGGCAGCCTCTGGAAACACCATATATTTT; CDR3: CASSQESAASGNTIYF
size: .; V: TRBV14; J: TRBJ1-1; D: .; DNA: TGTGCCAGCAGCCGGTGGGGGGAGGACACTGAAGCTTTCTTT; CDR3: CASSRWGEDTEAFF
size: .; V: TRBV11-3; J: TRBJ2-1; D: .; DNA: TGTGCCAGCAGCTTAGCCTCGGGCCTCCCCTACAATGAGCAGTTCTTC; CDR3: CASSLASGLPYNEQFF
size: few; V: TRBV6-2/TRBV6-3; J: TRBJ2-7; D: .; DNA: TGTGCCAGCAGTTACCGGACAGTCTACGAGCAGTACTTC; CDR3: CASSYRTVYEQYF
size: .; V: TRBV7-9; J: TRBJ2-3; D: TRBD2; DNA: TGTGCCAGCAGCCAACCGGGACTAGCGGGGGGCTTCCTCCCGGGTACGCAGTATTTT; CDR3: CASSQPGLAGGFLPGTQYF
size: .; V: TRBV12-3/TRBV12-4; J: TRBJ1-1; D: .; DNA: TGTGCCAGCAGCGCGAGCACTGAAGCTTTCTTT; CDR3: CASSASTEAFF
size: .; V: TRBV6-5; J: TRBJ1-5; D: TRBD1; DNA: TGTGCCAGCAGTTACTCCCTGACAGGGCCGAATCAGCCCCAGCATTTT; CDR3: CASSYSLTGPNQPQHF
size: .; V: TRBV10-3; J: TRBJ1-2; D: .; DNA: TGTGCCATCAGTGAGGTTGACCATTTAGCTAACTATGGCTACACCTTC; CDR3: CAISEVDHLANYGYTF
size: .; V: TRBV9; J: TRBJ1-6; D: .; DNA: TGTGCCAGCAGCGTAGGCCCCGGCACGGATAATTCACCCCTCCACTTT; CDR3: CASSVGPGTDNSPLHF
size: .; V: TRBV20-1; J: TRBJ2-5; D: TRBD2; DNA: TGCAGTGCTAGTCCGCCGTCAGCGGGGACCAGGGAGACCCAGTACTTC; CDR3: CSASPPSAGTRETQYF
size: few; V: TRBV2; J: TRBJ1-4; D: .; DNA: TGTGCCAGCAGTCCCGAAGAGGGGGTGAAACTGTTTTTT; CDR3: CASSPEEGVKLFF
size: once; V: TRBV4-2; J: TRBJ2-3; D: .; DNA: TGTGCCAGCAGCCAGTTGGCACTAGAAGGTGCGGATACGCAGTATTTT; CDR3: CASSQLALEGADTQYF
size: .; V: TRBV24-1; J: TRBJ2-5; D: TRBD1; DNA: TGTGCCACCAGTGATTTCGGGACAGGGGGCGCGGAGACCCAGTACTTC; CDR3: CATSDFGTGGAETQYF
size: .; V: TRBV28; J: TRBJ2-1; D: .; DNA: TGTGCCAGCAGCCCCGGGACTTATTACAATGAGCAGTTCTTC; CDR3: CASSPGTYYNEQFF
size: .; V: TRBV19; J: TRBJ1-1; D: TRBD1; DNA: TGTGCCAGTGGACAGGGTGAAGCTTTCTTT; CDR3: CASGQGEAFF
size: .; V: TRBV10-3; J: TRBJ2-1; D: TRBD2; DNA: TGTGCCATCAGTGTATCCTCAGGGAGCGGGGGAGGAAATGAGCAGTTCTTC; CDR3: CAISVSSGSGGGNEQFF
size: .; V: TRBV7-9; J: TRBJ2-2; D: .; DNA: TGTGCCAGCAGCTTCGTCGGGGACACCGGGGAGCTGTTTTTT; CDR3: CASSFVGDTGELFF